This TCR beta chain originates from a study of blood T cell repertoires in COVID-19. Study overall: PBMCs, B-cell-depleted T cells, or T cells provided the cDNA or gDNA that made up the material.

Per the study methods: Amplification of reference gene primers provided the estimated nucleated cell counts. The data were produced by immunoSEQ multiplex PCR, yet TCRdb's version contains in-frame clones alone and is incomplete. V and J calls plus clone size are reproduced from that table; the DNA served to infer D and trimming. The profile covers roughly 170,000 clones, with approximately 84% appearing a single time and approximately 7.1% taken by the ten largest. Trimming removed 9 bases at V and 0 bases at J, with 9 bases between. The CDR3 is 13 amino acids. In germline, CDR1 is MRHNA, CDR2 SNTAGT.

This chain connects TRBV6-4 to TRBJ1-3; D ambiguous. The sequence was obtained from a human donor in a cohort sampled during active COVID-19. Sample: peripheral blood. DNA for the CDR3: TGTGCCAGTGCCGAGAGCTCTGGAAACACCATATATTTT. Its translation: CASAESSGNTIYF.